This is a list of T cell receptor beta chains from one sample in a study of T cells after posttransplantation cyclophosphamide. Clones were sequenced by immunoSEQ multiplex PCR, and TCRdb holds only the in-frame ones, with some missing. The sample comprises 9,000 to 10,000 clones, approximately 82% of which are singletons, and about 15% rests with the top ten. Material: PBMCs, obtained roughly 1,900 days after a stem cell transplant with posttransplant cyclophosphamide. These receptors were obtained from a female patient aged 35 to 55 who received an allogeneic stem cell transplant from a related donor, was CMV-positive, and had no GVHD. Some T cells may be graft donor cells. The CDR3 runs from the conserved cysteine through the conserved F or W. Each record gives: V gene, J gene, CDR3 length, D gene, clone size, CDR3 DNA, CDR3 protein. D genes are given only for firm matches. Some rows mark clone size as missing; the rest say once, few, many or name a class of expanded clone.

V: TRBV5-6
J: TRBJ2-7
length: 16
D: TRBD1
size: -
DNA: TGTGCCAGCAGCTTCACGACAGGGGCCAACCACTACGAGCAGTACTTC
CDR3: CASSFTTGANHYEQYF

V: TRBV19
J: TRBJ2-3
length: 14
D: -
size: -
DNA: TGTGCCATTTCGGGGCGGGGTAGCACAGATACGCAGTATTTT
CDR3: CAISGRGSTDTQYF

V: TRBV12-5
J: TRBJ2-3
length: 17
D: TRBD2
size: -
DNA: TGTGCTAGTGGTAGACCGGGACTAGCGGGGGTGCCTGATACGCAGTATTTT
CDR3: CASGRPGLAGVPDTQYF

V: TRBV19
J: TRBJ1-2
length: 12
D: -
size: -
DNA: TGTGCCAGTAGTATAGGAGGGAATGGCTACACCTTC
CDR3: CASSIGGNGYTF

V: TRBV5-1
J: TRBJ1-2
length: 14
D: -
size: -
DNA: TGCGCCAGCAGCTTGGACAGGGCAATCTATGGCTACACCTTC
CDR3: CASSLDRAIYGYTF

V: TRBV10-3
J: TRBJ2-2
length: 15
D: TRBD1
size: once
DNA: TGTGCCATCAGAAAGGGACAGGCGAACACCGGGGAGCTGTTTTTT
CDR3: CAIRKGQANTGELFF

V: TRBV7-8
J: TRBJ2-1
length: 15
D: TRBD2
size: -
DNA: TGTGCCAGCACCCTTGAGAGCGGGGGACTCAATGAGCAGTTCTTC
CDR3: CASTLESGGLNEQFF

V: TRBV19
J: TRBJ1-6
length: 13
D: -
size: few
DNA: TGTGCCAGTTCCGACTCCAGTAATTCACCCCTCCACTTT
CDR3: CASSDSSNSPLHF

V: TRBV5-4
J: TRBJ1-2
length: 13
D: TRBD1
size: -
DNA: TGTGCCAGCAGCGAACAGGGGATAGGAGGCTACACCTTC
CDR3: CASSEQGIGGYTF

V: TRBV6-1
J: TRBJ2-1
length: 15
D: TRBD1
size: few
DNA: TGTGCCAGCAGTGAAGAAGGGACAGGTCAAAATGAGCAGTTCTTC
CDR3: CASSEEGTGQNEQFF

V: TRBV27
J: TRBJ2-5
length: 15
D: -
size: -
DNA: TGTGCCAGCAGTGCCTTCCGGGATTTCCAAGAGACCCAGTACTTC
CDR3: CASSAFRDFQETQYF

V: TRBV5-4
J: TRBJ2-1
length: 14
D: -
size: -
DNA: TGTGCCAGCAGCCGACGGGGGTCCTACAATGAGCAGTTCTTC
CDR3: CASSRRGSYNEQFF

V: TRBV19
J: TRBJ2-7
length: 14
D: -
size: -
DNA: TGTGCCAGTAGTATGGCGGCGAGCTCCTACGAGCAGTACTTC
CDR3: CASSMAASSYEQYF

V: TRBV27
J: TRBJ1-4
length: 15
D: -
size: -
DNA: TGTGCCAGCAGCACTAGCAGGGTGTCTAATGAAAAACTGTTTTTT
CDR3: CASSTSRVSNEKLFF

V: TRBV6-4
J: TRBJ2-1
length: 15
D: TRBD1
size: -
DNA: TGTGCCAGCAGTGACGCGAGACAGGGGGGCGATGAGCAGTTCTTC
CDR3: CASSDARQGGDEQFF

V: TRBV5-6
J: TRBJ2-6
length: 16
D: -
size: -
DNA: TGTGCCAGCAGCTTGGGGGGGGAACCCGGGGCCAACGTCCTGACTTTC
CDR3: CASSLGGEPGANVLTF

V: TRBV6-1
J: TRBJ1-6
length: 13
D: -
size: medium-sized
DNA: TGCTCATCGCGGCAGGGCGGTAATTCACCCCTCCACTTT
CDR3: CSSRQGGNSPLHF

V: TRBV2
J: TRBJ1-6
length: 14
D: TRBD1
size: few
DNA: TGTGCCAGCAGCGAACGGGACAGGAATTCACCCCTCCACTTT
CDR3: CASSERDRNSPLHF

V: TRBV5-1
J: TRBJ1-1
length: 12
D: -
size: -
DNA: TGCGCCAGCAGCTTAGGGGCGACTGAAGCTTTCTTT
CDR3: CASSLGATEAFF

V: TRBV5-5
J: TRBJ2-7
length: 14
D: TRBD1
size: -
DNA: TGTGCCAGCAGCTTGGACAGGGGGCCTTACGAGCAGTACTTC
CDR3: CASSLDRGPYEQYF

V: TRBV28
J: TRBJ1-2
length: 15
D: TRBD1
size: -
DNA: TGTGCCAGCAGGCCCTCCGGGACAGGGGTCAATGGCTACACCTTC
CDR3: CASRPSGTGVNGYTF

V: TRBV7-2
J: TRBJ2-7
length: 13
D: TRBD2
size: -
DNA: TGTGCCAGCAGCTTAGTAGCGGGGGACGAGCAGTACTTC
CDR3: CASSLVAGDEQYF

V: TRBV21-1
J: TRBJ2-2
length: 15
D: -
size: -
DNA: TGTGCCAGCGTACTATCAATTCGAAAGACGAGGGAGCTGTTTTTT
CDR3: CASVLSIRKTRELFF

V: TRBV6-1
J: TRBJ1-3
length: 15
D: -
size: few
DNA: TGTGCCAGCAGGCCGTACAGAAGCTCTGGAAACACCATATATTTT
CDR3: CASRPYRSSGNTIYF